Sequencing of this T cell receptor (beta chain) was carried out in a study of vaccination and CD4 T cells after COVID-19. For the study at large: Two Hispanic individuals were among six male and four female convalescent patients. Post-vaccine sampling followed dose two by a median 72 days (range 14 to 241). Overlapping SARS-CoV-2, HCoV-NL63, HCoV-OC43 and HCoV-229E spike peptides stimulated the cells.

On this clonotype itself: The antigen is undetermined. At one boundary the junction diverges from the germline segment, which might be a read error.

Researchers used the Oncomine TCR Beta short-read assay to sequence DNA from cultured CD4+ T cells. TCRdb analysed the PCR reads with MiXCR anew, one entry per CDR3 protein. The sample has around 20,000 distinct CDR3 sequences, roughly three fifths seen once. Points from the study as a whole: Post-vaccination, and not before, a median roughly 86% of reactive clones appeared in convalescent patients.

Treatment meaning: 10-day PBMC culture with coronavirus spike peptide pools or control peptides (ViraFEST assay). The CDR3 totals 13 residues. CDR1 is MNHNS, CDR2 SASEGT, per germline. The source is a human donor who had recovered from COVID-19. The specimen comprised CD4+ T cells from blood, cultured in vitro, sampled before SARS-CoV-2 vaccination. The chain is built from TRBV6-1 and TRBJ1-6; D not resolved. CDR3 sequence (DNA): TGTGCCAGCAGCCGATCCTATGATTCACCCCTCCACTTT. It yields the protein CASSRSYDSPLHF.